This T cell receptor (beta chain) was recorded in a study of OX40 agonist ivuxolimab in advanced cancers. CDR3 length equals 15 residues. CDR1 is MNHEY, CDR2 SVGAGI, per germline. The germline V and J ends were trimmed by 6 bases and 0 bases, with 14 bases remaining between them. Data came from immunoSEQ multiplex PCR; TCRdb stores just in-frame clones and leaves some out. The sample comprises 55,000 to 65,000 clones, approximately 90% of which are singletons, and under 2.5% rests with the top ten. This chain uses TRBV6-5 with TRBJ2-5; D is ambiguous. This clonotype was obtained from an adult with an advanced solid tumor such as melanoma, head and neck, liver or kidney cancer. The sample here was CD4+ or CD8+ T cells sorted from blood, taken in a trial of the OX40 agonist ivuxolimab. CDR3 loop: CASSPTLTYQETQYF. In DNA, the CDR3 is TGTGCCAGCAGCCCAACCCTGACGTACCAAGAGACCCAGTACTTC.